The 29 T cell receptor beta chains below were found in one sample sequenced in a study of CD8 T cells in ankylosing spondylitis. One entry per CDR3 protein results from TCRdb running MiXCR on the 5' RACE reads. Here the sample spans about 150,000 distinct CDR3 sequences, around 6.6% being singletons. Input material: blood, either unsorted or a sorted T cell fraction (not recorded which). The receptors derive from a female donor with ankylosing spondylitis or in good health (not recorded which).

This clonotype was detected many times. The chain carries TRBV20-1 and TRBJ1-4; possible D gene TRBD1, 6 bases. From germline, CDR1 is DFQATT and CDR2 SNEGSKA (reference sequence). The CDR3 is 13 residues long. Deletions cut 5 bases from V and 5 bases from J, with 12 bases between. The CDR3: CSAGQPENEKLFF. Written as DNA, the CDR3 is TGCAGTGCTGGACAGCCAGAAAATGAAAAACTGTTTTTT.

This clonotype has ten or more counts. The V gene is TRBV4-1, the J gene TRBJ2-1; 14 positions agree with TRBD2. The ends lost 4 bases at V and 13 bases at J; junction bases unmatched: 12. CDR3 length: 16 residues. The germline V gene has CDR1 MGHRA and CDR2 YSYEKL. This CDR3 is CASSLTGTSGGQGQFF. The CDR3 region has the DNA TGCGCCAGCAGCCTAACCGGGACTAGCGGGGGCCAGGGCCAGTTCTTC.

At least ten counts were recorded for this clonotype. V gene TRBV7-8 combines with J gene TRBJ1-1; 7 bases line up with TRBD1. V dropped 4 bases and J dropped 4; count of bases not matched to a gene: 6. The germline gives CDR1 SGHVS, CDR2 FQNEAQ. The CDR3 length is 14 residues. CDR3 in DNA: TGTGCCAGCAGCTCGACAGGGTATGTCACTGAAGCTTTCTTT. Amino acid sequence: CASSSTGYVTEAFF.

This clonotype was detected many times. The chain's CDR3 is CASSYTFREAFF. The DNA for the CDR3 is TGTGCCAGCAGCTACACATTTAGAGAAGCTTTCTTT. The chain recombines TRBV7-9 with TRBJ1-1, with no clear D. V dropped 4 bases and J dropped 8 bases, with 11 bases sitting between them. The CDR3 loop spans 12 amino acids. Germline V lookup: CDR1 SEHNR, CDR2 FQNEAQ (reference sequence).

Turning to this clonotype: A much larger clone lies a single base off, so this may be a read error. The chain carries TRBV6-1 and TRBJ2-1; 11 bases are shared with TRBD1. The germline V gene has CDR1 MNHNS and CDR2 SASEGT. The CDR3 has 15 amino acids. The CDR3 reads CASTQRDRGYSEQFF. The CDR3 DNA reads as TGTGCCAGCACCCAAAGGGACAGGGGGTACAGTGAGCAGTTCTTC.

In this sample, this clonotype turned up many times. V and J are TRBV6-5 and TRBJ1-2; no clear D. Trimming took 0 bases from V and 2 from J, leaving 7 bases between them. Germline CDR1 MNHEY, CDR2 SVGAGI. The CDR3 runs 14 residues. CDR3 in amino acids: CASSYSIGNYGYTF. As DNA, the CDR3 is TGTGCCAGCAGTTACTCGATAGGCAACTATGGCTACACCTTC.

The table lists this clonotype with many counts. The chain couples TRBV27 to TRBJ2-5, with D perhaps matching TRBD2 (6 bases). The germline V gene encodes CDR1 MNHEY and CDR2 SMNVEV (reference sequence). The CDR3 totals 12 residues. The ends were cut back, 10 bases at V and 7 bases at J, with 16 bases in the middle. This chain's CDR3 is CATRGSVGTQYF. CDR3 DNA sequence: TGTGCCACCCGGGGGTCCGTGGGGACCCAGTACTTC.

This clonotype has at least ten counts. The genes are TRBV6-1 and TRBJ2-2, with D possibly TRBD2 on 6 matching bases. V lost 5 bases to trimming and J lost 5 bases, with 15 bases between them. This CDR3 is built from 15 residues. Germline V gene sequence: CDR1 MNHNS, CDR2 SASEGT. The CDR3 coding sequence is TGTGCCAGCAGTCGGAGGGCGTTGGCTACCGGGGAGCTGTTTTTT. This sequence encodes CASSRRALATGELFF.

This clonotype was counted ten times or more. The J gene is TRBJ1-2, the V gene TRBV28; D is ambiguous. Trimming cost V 1 base and J 8 bases, with 20 bases left between them. The V gene's germline CDR1 is MDHEN and CDR2 SYDVKM. The CDR3 consists of 16 residues. The chain's CDR3 is CASSLSAAPLGYGYTF. The CDR3 DNA reads as TGTGCCAGCAGTTTATCGGCCGCGCCACTCGGCTACGGCTACACCTTC.

This clonotype appeared many times. This chain joins TRBV27 and TRBJ1-3; 7 nucleotides match TRBD1. CDR3 size: 13 residues. Germline CDR1 reads MNHEY; CDR2 reads SMNVEV (reference sequence). V trimming: 5 bases; J trimming: 2 bases; junction bases outside the gene matches: 0. CDR3 sequence reads: CASSDRAGNTIYF. For the CDR3, the DNA is TGTGCCAGCAGTGACAGGGCTGGAAACACCATATATTTT.

This clonotype was seen many times. The chain combines TRBV4-3 with TRBJ2-1, with 9 bases matching TRBD1. Germline V gene data show CDR1 as LGHNA and CDR2 as YSLEER. The CDR3 has 14 amino acids. V lost 0 bases and J lost 9; bases outside the gene matches: 3. For the CDR3, the DNA is TGCGCCAGCAGCCAAGACTCGGACAGGGGTGAGCAGTTCTTC. Translation gives CASSQDSDRGEQFF.

In the case of this clonotype: A clone one base away is much larger, so this may be a read error. The V call is TRBV4-1, the J call TRBJ1-1; weak D call: TRBD1 (6 bases). Germline V gene sequence: CDR1 MGHRA, CDR2 YSYEKL. The CDR3 loop spans 14 amino acids. CDR3 sequence reads: CVSSQGLQGQGAFF. In nucleotides, the CDR3 is TGCGTCAGCAGCCAAGGGCTTCAGGGGCAGGGAGCTTTCTTT.

This clonotype occurred many times. V usage is TRBV7-9 and J usage is TRBJ2-7; no definite D call. Germline V lookup: CDR1 SEHNR, CDR2 FQNEAQ (reference sequence). Between the trimmed V and J ends, which lost 5 bases and 2 bases, there was a span of 7 bases. The CDR3 length is 12 residues. CDR3 sequence reads: CASSRPPYEQYF. The CDR3 DNA is TGTGCCAGCAGCCGACCGCCCTACGAGCAGTACTTC.

This clonotype was recorded at least ten times. The chain is built from TRBV12-3 or TRBV12-4 and TRBJ2-3; TRBD1 agrees at 7 bases. The length of the CDR3 is 15 residues. Trimming removed 3 bases from V and 5 bases from J; junction bases left unmatched: 8. CDR3 region: CASSFRDSRGDTQYF. In nucleotides, the CDR3 is TGTGCCAGCAGTTTCCGGGACAGCCGGGGAGATACGCAGTATTTT.

V is TRBV30 and J is TRBJ2-7, with 7 nucleotides matching TRBD1. This CDR3 has 16 amino acids. CDR1 is GTSNPN, CDR2 SVGIG, per germline (reference sequence). V gave up 4 bases and J gave up 1 base; unmatched junction bases: 13. CDR3 nucleotides: TGTGCCTGGATCAATCGTAGGGGGCTCGGGTCCTACGAGCAGTACTTC. It translates to CAWINRRGLGSYEQYF.

The chain uses TRBV7-9 and TRBJ2-7, with 7 bases identical to TRBD1. This CDR3 region has 12 residues. V shed 8 bases and J 5 bases; nucleotides not matched to a gene: 6. Looked up from germline, CDR1 is SEHNR and CDR2 is FQNEAQ (reference sequence). The CDR3 nucleotides read TGTGCCAGCGCTGGGGACAGTAACGAGCAGTACTTC. Residues: CASAGDSNEQYF.

This clonotype has at least ten counts. The J gene is TRBJ2-7, the V gene TRBV5-5; D may match TRBD1 or TRBD2 (5 bases each). The CDR3 contains 16 residues. V dropped 1 base and J dropped 1 base, with 15 bases sitting between them. Germline assignment: CDR1 SGHKS and CDR2 YYEKEE (reference sequence). CDR3 amino acids: CASSLHGDGPSYEQYF. Written as DNA, the CDR3 is TGTGCCAGCAGCTTGCATGGGGACGGTCCATCCTACGAGCAGTACTTC.

On this clonotype: This may stem from a read error, because a much larger clone lies one nucleotide away. The chain has TRBV28 and TRBJ1-2, with D possibly matching TRBD1 (5 bases). CDR1 and CDR2 from the germline V gene are MDHEN and SYDVKM. This CDR3 contains 14 residues. This chain's CDR3 is CANSMGDGFYGYTF. In DNA, the CDR3 is TGTGCCAACAGTATGGGGGACGGATTCTATGGCTACACCTTC.

This clonotype has ten or more counts. The V call is TRBV12-5, the J call TRBJ2-2; unclear D gene. The V and J ends lost 1 base and 2 bases respectively, with 17 bases between them. This CDR3 region has 18 residues. Germline loops: CDR1 LGHNT, CDR2 FRNRAP. CDR3 residues: CASGLDIPPQANTGELFF. CDR3 DNA sequence: TGTGCTAGTGGTTTGGATATCCCCCCCCAAGCCAACACCGGGGAGCTGTTTTTT.

This clonotype occurred many times. The V call is TRBV7-9, the J call TRBJ1-5; TRBD1 matches 12 bases. Germline trimming cut 5 bases from V and 7 bases from J; bases unmatched to any gene: 12. From germline, CDR1 is SEHNR and CDR2 FQNEAQ (reference sequence). This CDR3 is 17 amino acids long. The CDR3 region is CASSTSGTGGFKQPQHF. In DNA form, the CDR3 reads TGTGCCAGCAGCACAAGCGGGACAGGGGGCTTTAAGCAGCCCCAGCATTTT.

The table lists this clonotype with many counts. J is TRBJ2-7 and V is TRBV19, with 9 bases matching TRBD1. The CDR3 contains 15 residues. The trim removed 5 bases at V and 3 bases at J, leaving 8 bases unmatched. Per the germline V gene, CDR1 is LNHDA and CDR2 is SQIVND (reference sequence). CDR3 residues: CASSAGTGILYEQYF. The CDR3 DNA follows: TGTGCCAGTAGTGCCGGGACAGGGATTCTCTACGAGCAGTACTTC.

This clonotype appeared many times. The chain links TRBV24-1 to TRBJ1-5, with D tentatively TRBD1 (6 bases). The CDR3 spans 13 residues. V lost 3 bases, J lost 10 bases, and 12 bases lay in between. Germline V CDR1 and CDR2: KGHDR, SFDVKD. The DNA of the CDR3 is TGTGCCACCAGTGATAGGGGGGGGAAACCCCAGCATTTT. Translating it yields CATSDRGGKPQHF.

A few counts support this clonotype. The chain has TRBV18 and TRBJ2-7; perhaps TRBD1 as D (7 bases). Germline CDR1 reads KGHSH; CDR2 reads LQKENI. CDR3 length: 16 residues. V shed 3 bases and J shed 2 bases, with 17 bases lying between them. CDR3 bases: TGTGCCAGCTCACCCCAGGGGGGCTCTATTACCTACGAGCAGTACTTC. It encodes CASSPQGGSITYEQYF.

The chain couples TRBV7-2 to TRBJ2-1, with D possibly matching TRBD1 (5 bases). The V and J ends lost 1 base and 4 bases respectively, with 14 bases between them. CDR3 length equals 16 residues. The germline gives CDR1 SGHTA, CDR2 FQGNSA. CDR3 bases: TGTGCCAGCAGCTTAGGTTCCGACAGCAAATACAATGAGCAGTTCTTC. Translated, it gives CASSLGSDSKYNEQFF.

In this sample, this clonotype turned up many times. The chain recombines TRBV12-3 or TRBV12-4 with TRBJ1-5; a possible D gene is TRBD1 (6 bases). V shed 5 bases and J shed 6 bases, with 17 bases lying between them. CDR3 length: 15 amino acids. CDR3 DNA: TGTGCCAGCAGTCCCAGGGGTAGGAGCTCTCAGCCCCAGCATTTT. It codes for CASSPRGRSSQPQHF.

This clonotype occurred a few times. J is TRBJ2-5 and V is TRBV7-8, with D possibly TRBD1 on 6 matching bases. V gave up 4 bases and J gave up 1 base, with 10 bases separating them. The CDR3 is 14 amino acids. Germline values: CDR1 SGHVS, CDR2 FQNEAQ. The CDR3 reads CASSSADSQETQYF. The DNA for the CDR3 is TGTGCCAGCAGCTCAGCGGACAGCCAAGAGACCCAGTACTTC.

This clonotype was observed a handful of times. The rearrangement joins TRBV30 to TRBJ1-2; 7 bases line up with TRBD1. V was clipped by 3 bases and J by 4 bases; unmatched bases: 8. This CDR3 is built from 14 residues. Per germline, CDR1 GTSNPN and CDR2 SVGIG (reference sequence). The CDR3 DNA reads TGTGCCTGGAGGGGTACAGGGGAGGTCTATGGCTACACCTTC. Translation gives CAWRGTGEVYGYTF.

This clonotype was detected a few times. The J gene is TRBJ2-7, the V gene TRBV7-2; D is possibly TRBD1 or TRBD2 (5 bases each). Germline loops: CDR1 SGHTA, CDR2 FQGNSA. The CDR3 has 12 amino acids. The germline V and J ends were trimmed by 11 bases and 2 bases, with 13 bases remaining between them. CDR3 DNA sequence: TGTGCCGCCGGGGACGGGGCCTACGAGCAGTACTTC. Residues: CAAGDGAYEQYF.

This clonotype was observed at least ten times. J is TRBJ2-2 and V is TRBV3-1; D remains unclear. Germline V gene sequence: CDR1 LGHDT, CDR2 YNNKEL (reference sequence). V lost 5 bases to trimming and J lost 2 bases, with 9 bases between them. CDR3 length: 14 amino acids. CDR3: CASSSNPNTGELFF. DNA for the CDR3: TGTGCCAGCAGCTCGAATCCCAACACCGGGGAGCTGTTTTTT.